The 28 T cell receptor beta chains given below trace back to one sample, sequenced in a study of cytomegalovirus exposure and HLA in healthy donors (dated by TCRdb to 2016 to 2017). The library was obtained by the immunoSEQ multiplex PCR assay. The immuneACCESS repertoire file appears here via TCRdb, limited to in-frame rearrangements. These files lack a portion of the clones; in checked studies, under half of the deficit traces to unresolved V genes, and the cause of the others is not known. The sample has some 170,000 clones on record, 80% to 90% of them singletons. The ten most abundant clones make up 1.4% of the sample. Sequencing was performed on PBMCs. These TCRs come from a woman aged 25-40 years in good health and CMV-seronegative.

The chain uses TRBV20-1 and TRBJ1-1; possibly TRBD1 for D (6 bases). V gave up 0 bases and J gave up 11 bases, with 10 bases separating them. From germline, CDR1 is DFQATT and CDR2 SNEGSKA (reference sequence). The length of the CDR3 is 11 residues. CDR3 sequence reads: CSARDGGQAFF. CDR3 DNA sequence: TGCAGTGCTAGAGATGGAGGACAGGCTTTCTTT.

The CDR3 sequence: CASSWDRAYEAFF. CDR3 in DNA: TGCGCCAGCAGCTGGGACAGGGCGTATGAAGCTTTCTTT. The chain links TRBV4-1 to TRBJ1-1, with 9 bases aligning to TRBD1. The trim removed 5 bases at V and 7 bases at J, leaving 5 bases unmatched. Germline CDR1 is MGHRA and CDR2 is YSYEKL. This CDR3 is 13 amino acids long.

A single count supports this clone. The CDR3, as DNA: TGTGCCAGCAGCTTGGACAGGAACACTGAAGCTTTCTTT. Protein sequence: CASSLDRNTEAFF. This rearrangement joins TRBV9 to TRBJ1-1; TRBD1 might be the D (6 bases). Germline CDR1 SGDLS, CDR2 YYNGEE. This CDR3 is 13 amino acids long. V was clipped by 4 bases and J by 1 base, with 8 bases between them.

The rearrangement links TRBV25-1 to TRBJ1-2; 7 nucleotides match TRBD1. The CDR3 totals 16 residues. Germline V gene data show CDR1 as MGHDK and CDR2 as SYGVNS. The junction had 14 bases not matched to a gene; V was cut back by 8 bases and J by 2 bases. DNA for the CDR3: TGTGCCAGCTGTGCATTCCAACCGGGACAGAACTATGGCTACACCTTC. It is translated as CASCAFQPGQNYGYTF.

The V gene is TRBV19, the J gene TRBJ2-2; no reliable D call. The CDR3 is made up of 10 amino acids. V was shortened by 8 bases and J by 7 bases, with 5 bases between the two germline ends. CDR1 is LNHDA and CDR2 is SQIVND in the germline V gene (reference sequence). The CDR3 region has the DNA TGTGCCAGTGGCCTCGGGGAGCTGTTTTTT. Translation gives CASGLGELFF.

This chain uses TRBV6-5 with TRBJ1-1; TRBD1 matches at 8 bases. Germline V CDR1 and CDR2: MNHEY, SVGAGI. The ends lost 0 bases at V and 0 bases at J; junction bases unmatched: 0. The CDR3 runs to 15 residues. DNA of the CDR3: TGTGCCAGCAGTTACTCGACAGGGGTGAACACTGAAGCTTTCTTT. Translation: CASSYSTGVNTEAFF.

The rearrangement uses TRBV30 and TRBJ2-5; D possibly corresponds to TRBD1 (6 bases). Germline V gives CDR1 GTSNPN, CDR2 SVGIG (reference sequence). Trimming left V 8 bases short and J 1 base short, with 14 bases between. This CDR3 spans 13 amino acids. The CDR3 sequence: CATEGGSQETQYF. The CDR3 coding sequence is TGTGCCACCGAAGGGGGTAGCCAAGAGACCCAGTACTTC.

CDR3 nucleotide sequence: TGCGCCAGCAGCTTGAGGACAGGGGGGAGCACAGATACGCAGTATTTT. It is translated as CASSLRTGGSTDTQYF. The V gene is TRBV5-1, the J gene TRBJ2-3; 10 positions match TRBD1. The CDR3 loop spans 16 amino acids. V was clipped by 1 base and J by 0 bases; unmatched bases: 2. Germline V gene data show CDR1 as SGHRS and CDR2 as YFSETQ.

The chain employs TRBV5-1 and TRBJ2-4; D is unresolved. V lost 0 bases to trimming and J lost 12 bases, with 13 bases between them. CDR3 length equals 13 residues. Germline V gene sequence: CDR1 SGHRS, CDR2 YFSETQ. As DNA, the CDR3 is TGCGCCAGCAGCTTGGGGGCAGATCAGGCTCAGTACTTC. The encoded protein is CASSLGADQAQYF.

DNA of the CDR3: TGCAGCGCGACCCCCCCGCGACAGGGACGGGGACCCTCCACAGATACGCAGTATTTT. Protein sequence: CSATPPRQGRGPSTDTQYF. The J gene is TRBJ2-3, the V gene TRBV29-1; 7 bases fit TRBD1. This CDR3 has 19 amino acids. V lost 7 bases and J lost 2; bases outside the gene matches: 24. CDR1 and CDR2 from the germline V gene are SQVTM and ANQGSEA.

The V gene is TRBV15, the J gene TRBJ1-5, with no clear D. V was pared by 0 bases and J by 5 bases, with 23 bases between. This CDR3 is 19 amino acids long. Germline V CDR1 and CDR2: LNHNV, YYDKDF (reference sequence). The CDR3 coding sequence is TGTGCCACCAGCAGAGATATTTGGGAGGAATCCTACAGAGATCAGCCCCAGCATTTT. Its protein is CATSRDIWEESYRDQPQHF.

The chain is built from TRBV28 and TRBJ2-7; possible D gene TRBD2, 5 bases. Germline V gene lookup returns CDR1 MDHEN and CDR2 SYDVKM. With 5 bases removed from V and 3 bases from J, the gap between germline ends came to 17 bases. The CDR3 is made up of 15 amino acids. CDR3 amino acids: CASSPPTRNSYEQYF. In DNA, the CDR3 is TGTGCCAGCAGTCCACCAACTAGGAACAGCTACGAGCAGTACTTC.

The CDR3 sequence: CSVLAGTGDYEQYF. For the CDR3, the DNA is TGCAGCGTACTAGCCGGGACAGGGGATTACGAGCAGTACTTC. The chain is built from TRBV29-1 and TRBJ2-7, with 10 positions matching TRBD1. V lost 6 bases and J lost 4; bases outside the gene matches: 9. The CDR3 has 14 amino acids. Germline CDR1 reads SQVTM; CDR2 reads ANQGSEA.

The chain recombines TRBV10-1 with TRBJ2-5, with 8 nucleotides matching TRBD2. This CDR3 is built from 16 residues. The J segment lost 5 bases and the V segment lost 4 bases, leaving 12 bases of the junction unmatched. In germline, CDR1 is WNHNN, CDR2 SYGVQD (reference sequence). The DNA for the CDR3 is TGCGCCAGCAGTGTCTATCACCGGGGGGGTGGGGAGACCCAGTACTTC. It is translated as CASSVYHRGGGETQYF.

The V call is TRBV7-9, the J call TRBJ2-4, with unresolved D. This CDR3 is 18 amino acids long. Trimming shortened V by 4 bases and J by 6 bases, and 25 bases separated the two germline ends. Germline CDR1 is SEHNR and CDR2 is FQNEAQ (reference sequence). The CDR3 DNA reads TGTGCCAGCAGCTCCTTGTCGGTCTCGATGGGCCTGCCAAACATTCAGTACTTC. It translates to CASSSLSVSMGLPNIQYF.

V is TRBV30 and J is TRBJ1-3; 11 bases align to TRBD1. Germline V gene sequence: CDR1 GTSNPN, CDR2 SVGIG (reference sequence). V gave up 2 bases and J gave up 6 bases; unmatched junction bases: 18. The length of the CDR3 is 19 residues. The CDR3 nucleotides are TGTGCCTGGAGTTCCTGGACAGGGGGCTTCGGTACGGCGGAAAACACCATATATTTT. Residues: CAWSSWTGGFGTAENTIYF.

This rearrangement joins TRBV5-5 to TRBJ1-2, with D possibly being TRBD1 (6 bases). The germline CDR1 and CDR2 sequences are SGHKS and YYEKEE (reference sequence). Trimming left V 4 bases short and J 5 bases short, with 18 bases between. This CDR3 is 15 amino acids long. Here the CDR3 reads CASSPTSGGGYGYTF. The CDR3 DNA reads as TGTGCCAGCAGCCCCACTTCGGGGGGCGGTTATGGCTACACCTTC. The variable domain in full, completed from reference TRBV5-5 and TRBJ1-2, reads DAGVTQSPTHLIKTRGQQVTLRCSPISGHKSVSWYQQVLGQGPQFIFQYYEKEERGRGNFPDRFSARQFPNYSSELNVNALLLGDSALYLCASSPTSGGGYGYTFGSGTRLTVV.

The V call is TRBV10-1, the J call TRBJ2-3, with D possibly TRBD2 on 5 matching bases. In germline, CDR1 is WNHNN, CDR2 SYGVQD (reference sequence). This CDR3 has 14 residues. V lost 4 bases to trimming and J lost 2 bases, with 10 bases between them. The CDR3 sequence is CASSVSGSTDTQYF. The CDR3, as DNA: TGCGCCAGCAGTGTGAGCGGATCCACAGATACGCAGTATTTT.

This chain connects TRBV5-4 to TRBJ2-2, with D possibly being TRBD2 (6 bases). Germline V CDR1 and CDR2: SGHNT, YYREEE (reference sequence). V was shortened by 7 bases and J by 6 bases, with 19 bases between the two germline ends. CDR3 length: 15 amino acids. CDR3 amino acids: CASGVEGTFSGELFF. The CDR3, as DNA: TGTGCCAGCGGTGTGGAGGGGACCTTCTCCGGGGAGCTGTTTTTT. Together with reference TRBV5-4 and TRBJ2-2, the CDR3 gives the full variable domain: ETGVTQSPTHLIKTRGQQVTLRCSSQSGHNTVSWYQQALGQGPQFIFQYYREEENGRGNFPPRFSGLQFPNYSSELNVNALELDDSALYLCASGVEGTFSGELFFGEGSRLTVL.

The chain links TRBV4-1 to TRBJ1-6, with D possibly being TRBD1 (6 bases). V shed 0 bases and J shed 4 bases, with 10 bases lying between them. The CDR3 runs 16 residues. Germline assignment: CDR1 MGHRA and CDR2 YSYEKL. The CDR3 sequence: CASSQDGQQYNSPLHF. CDR3 bases: TGCGCCAGCAGCCAAGATGGACAGCAATATAATTCACCCCTCCACTTT.

V is TRBV5-6 and J is TRBJ2-1; D gene ambiguous. The germline CDR1 and CDR2 sequences are SGHDT and YYEEEE. V was shortened by 7 bases and J by 6 bases, with 17 bases between the two germline ends. This CDR3 has 14 amino acids. CDR3 sequence: CASRSTTTVNEQFF. CDR3 sequence (DNA): TGTGCCAGCCGGTCTACGACGACTGTCAATGAGCAGTTCTTC.

The CDR3 DNA reads as TGTGCCAGCAGCTTAGGCGGGACGGCAAACTATGGCTACACCTTC. This encodes CASSLGGTANYGYTF. This chain connects TRBV7-9 to TRBJ1-2, with D maybe TRBD1 (5 bases). CDR3 length equals 15 residues. Germline CDR1 is SEHNR and CDR2 is FQNEAQ (reference sequence). V was cut by 1 base and J by 2 bases, with 11 bases left in between.

This chain joins TRBV9 and TRBJ1-2; D ambiguous. CDR3 size: 14 residues. The ends were cut back, 3 bases at V and 6 bases at J, with 15 bases in the middle. Germline CDR1 reads SGDLS; CDR2 reads YYNGEE. The DNA of the CDR3 is TGTGCCAGCAGCGCACAGCCCCGATCCAATGGCTACACCTTC. It translates to CASSAQPRSNGYTF. Looking up the rest from reference TRBV9 and TRBJ1-2 gives the full variable domain: DSGVTQTPKHLITATGQRVTLRCSPRSGDLSVYWYQQSLDQGLQFLIQYYNGEERAKGNILERFSAQQFPDLHSELNLSSLELGDSALYFCASSAQPRSNGYTFGSGTRLTVV.

This CDR3 is CASSQLTDRLNTEAFF. The CDR3 nucleotides are TGCGCCAGCAGCCAATTAACGGACAGATTGAACACTGAAGCTTTCTTT. The chain links TRBV4-1 to TRBJ1-1, with a tentative D call TRBD1 (6 bases). V was trimmed by 2 bases and J by 0 bases, leaving 13 bases between them. Germline V CDR1 and CDR2: MGHRA, YSYEKL. The CDR3 length is 16 residues.

The chain joins TRBV5-1 to TRBJ1-5, with 12 bases fitting TRBD1. The CDR3 runs to 18 residues. V trimming: 3 bases; J trimming: 6 bases; junction bases outside the gene matches: 13. Germline lookup yields CDR1 SGHRS and CDR2 YFSETQ. CDR3: CASSSRDRGQILVQPQHF. The CDR3 DNA reads as TGCGCCAGCAGCTCCCGGGACAGGGGGCAAATTTTAGTTCAGCCCCAGCATTTT.

The chain combines TRBV15 with TRBJ2-2; 8 bases align to TRBD1. The CDR3 extends over 15 amino acids. V lost 4 bases, J lost 1 base, and 2 bases stayed unmatched. Germline assignment: CDR1 LNHNV and CDR2 YYDKDF (reference sequence). CDR3 protein: CATSTGTGNTGELFF. In nucleotides, the CDR3 is TGTGCCACCAGCACGGGGACAGGGAACACCGGGGAGCTGTTTTTT.

This clone occurred once. The V call is TRBV4-1, the J call TRBJ1-1; TRBD1 agrees at 8 bases. Trimming took 1 base from V and 4 from J; bases not matched to a gene: 2. The CDR3 covers 14 residues. CDR1 is MGHRA and CDR2 is YSYEKL in the germline V gene. The CDR3 reads CASSQGQGTTEAFF. CDR3 coding DNA: TGCGCCAGCAGCCAAGGACAGGGGACCACTGAAGCTTTCTTT.

The chain carries TRBV19 and TRBJ1-1; D uncertain. This CDR3 is 13 amino acids long. V lost 2 bases, J lost 11 bases, and 15 bases lay in between. CDR1 is LNHDA, CDR2 SQIVND, per germline (reference sequence). The CDR3 reads CASSITEEVGAFF. Written as DNA, the CDR3 is TGTGCCAGTAGTATAACGGAGGAAGTAGGGGCTTTCTTT.